The source of this T cell receptor (beta chain) is a study of T cell changes during pregnancy in multiple sclerosis. The germline V gene has CDR1 MNHEY and CDR2 SVGAGI. The CDR3 runs 14 residues. V dropped 2 bases and J dropped 5 bases, with 10 bases sitting between them. TCRdb keeps only in-frame clones here, not all; method: immunoSEQ multiplex PCR. The data contain 45,000 to 60,000 clones, roughly 90% of them seen just once; the ten biggest clones take up 3%. This chain connects TRBV6-5 to TRBJ1-5, with a tentative D call TRBD1 (5 bases). This specimen was CD8+ T cells from peripheral blood mononuclear cells, taken before pregnancy. The TCR sequence derives from a female donor with multiple sclerosis, enrolled in a pregnancy study. CDR3 coding DNA: TGTGCCAGCAGTTACGGAGGGGTCGATCAGCCCCAGCATTTT. Its translation: CASSYGGVDQPQHF.